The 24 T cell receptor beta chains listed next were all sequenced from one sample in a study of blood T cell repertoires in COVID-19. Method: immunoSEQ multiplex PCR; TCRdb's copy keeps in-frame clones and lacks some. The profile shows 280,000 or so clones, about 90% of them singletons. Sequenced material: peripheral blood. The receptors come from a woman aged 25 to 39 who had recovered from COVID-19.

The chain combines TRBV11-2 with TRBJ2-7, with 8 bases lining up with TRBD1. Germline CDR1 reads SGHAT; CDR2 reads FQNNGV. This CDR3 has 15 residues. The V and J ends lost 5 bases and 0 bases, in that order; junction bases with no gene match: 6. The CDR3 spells CASSTYRGVSYEQYF. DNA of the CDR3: TGTGCCAGCAGCACCTACAGGGGGGTCTCCTACGAGCAGTACTTC. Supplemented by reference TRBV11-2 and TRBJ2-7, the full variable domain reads EAGVAQSPRYKIIEKRQSVAFWCNPISGHATLYWYQQILGQGPKLLIQFQNNGVVDDSQLPKDRFSAERLKGVDSTLKIQPAKLEDSAVYLCASSTYRGVSYEQYFGPGTRLTVT.

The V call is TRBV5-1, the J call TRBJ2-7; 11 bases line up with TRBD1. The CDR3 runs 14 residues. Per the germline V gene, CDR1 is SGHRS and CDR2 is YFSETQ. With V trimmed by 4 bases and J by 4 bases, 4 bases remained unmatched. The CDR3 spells CASSHGQGAYEQYF. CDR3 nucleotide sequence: TGCGCCAGCAGCCACGGACAGGGGGCTTACGAGCAGTACTTC. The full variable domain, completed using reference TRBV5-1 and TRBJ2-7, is KAGVTQTPRYLIKTRGQQVTLSCSPISGHRSVSWYQQTPGQGLQFLFEYFSETQRNKGNFPGRFSGRQFSNSRSEMNVSTLELGDSALYLCASSHGQGAYEQYFGPGTRLTVT.

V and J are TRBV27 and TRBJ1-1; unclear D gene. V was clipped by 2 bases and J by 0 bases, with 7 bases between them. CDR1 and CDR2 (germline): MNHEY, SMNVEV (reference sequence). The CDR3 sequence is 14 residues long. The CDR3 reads CASSLVSVNTEAFF. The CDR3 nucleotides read TGTGCCAGCAGTTTAGTGTCAGTGAACACTGAAGCTTTCTTT.

The CDR3 region is CASSLGTVLYNEQFF. Here the CDR3 DNA reads TGCGCCAGCAGCTTAGGGACAGTTCTCTACAATGAGCAGTTCTTC. The rearrangement links TRBV5-1 to TRBJ2-1; 7 bases map to TRBD1. The J segment lost 3 bases and the V segment lost 2 bases, leaving 5 bases of the junction unmatched. CDR1 is SGHRS, CDR2 YFSETQ, per germline. The CDR3 length is 15 residues.

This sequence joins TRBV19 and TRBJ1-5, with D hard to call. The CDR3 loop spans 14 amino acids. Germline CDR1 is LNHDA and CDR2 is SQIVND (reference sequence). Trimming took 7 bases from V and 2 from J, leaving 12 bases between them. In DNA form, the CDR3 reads TGTGCCAGTACCCGACGGGAGCGCAATCAGCCCCAGCATTTT. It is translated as CASTRRERNQPQHF.

Written as DNA, the CDR3 is TGTGCCAGCAACCCAAATGCGGAGACCCAGTACTTC. Its protein is CASNPNAETQYF. This chain links TRBV7-9 with TRBJ2-5, with D unresolved. The germline V gene encodes CDR1 SEHNR and CDR2 FQNEAQ (reference sequence). Trimming took off 7 bases at V and 5 bases at J, with 11 bases between the two ends. This CDR3 has 12 residues.

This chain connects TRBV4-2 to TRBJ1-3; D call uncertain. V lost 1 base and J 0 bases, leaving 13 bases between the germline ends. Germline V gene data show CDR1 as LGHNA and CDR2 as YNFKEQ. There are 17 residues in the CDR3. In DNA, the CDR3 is TGTGCCAGCAGCCAAGTCCCGGACGGGAGCTCTGGAAACACCATATATTTT. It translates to CASSQVPDGSSGNTIYF.

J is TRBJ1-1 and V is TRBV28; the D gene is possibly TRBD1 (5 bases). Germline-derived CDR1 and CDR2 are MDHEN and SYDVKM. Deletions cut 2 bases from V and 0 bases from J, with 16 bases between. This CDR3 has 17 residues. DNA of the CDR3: TGTGCCAGCAGTTTAATGGGGCGACAGTCCATGAACACTGAAGCTTTCTTT. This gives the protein CASSLMGRQSMNTEAFF.

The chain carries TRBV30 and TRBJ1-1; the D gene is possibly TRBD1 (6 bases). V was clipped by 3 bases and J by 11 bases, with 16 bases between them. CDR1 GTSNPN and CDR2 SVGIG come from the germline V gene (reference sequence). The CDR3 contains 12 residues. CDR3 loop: CAWSEGGGSAFF. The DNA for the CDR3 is TGTGCCTGGAGCGAGGGAGGGGGGAGTGCTTTCTTT.

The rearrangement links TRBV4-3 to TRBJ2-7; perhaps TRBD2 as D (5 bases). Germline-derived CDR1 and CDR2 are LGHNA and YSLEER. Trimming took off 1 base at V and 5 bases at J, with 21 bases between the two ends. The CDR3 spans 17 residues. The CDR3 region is CASSQAIPAVSEDEQYF. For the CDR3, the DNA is TGCGCCAGCAGCCAAGCGATCCCCGCTGTTTCGGAGGACGAGCAGTACTTC.

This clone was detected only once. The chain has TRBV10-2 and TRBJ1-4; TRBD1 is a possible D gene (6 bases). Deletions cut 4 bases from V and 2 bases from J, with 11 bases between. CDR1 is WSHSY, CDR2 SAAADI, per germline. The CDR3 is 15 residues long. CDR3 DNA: TGCGCCAGCAGTGGGGAAAGGGGGACTAATGAAAAACTGTTTTTT. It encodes CASSGERGTNEKLFF.

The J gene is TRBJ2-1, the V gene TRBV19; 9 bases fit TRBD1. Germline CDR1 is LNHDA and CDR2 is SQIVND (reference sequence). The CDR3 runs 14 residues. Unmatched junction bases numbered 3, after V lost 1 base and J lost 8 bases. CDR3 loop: CASSIGQGVDEQFF. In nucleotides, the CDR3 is TGTGCCAGTAGTATAGGACAGGGGGTTGATGAGCAGTTCTTC. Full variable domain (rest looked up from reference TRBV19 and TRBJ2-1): DGGITQSPKYLFRKEGQNVTLSCEQNLNHDAMYWYRQDPGQGLRLIYYSQIVNDFQKGDIAEGYSVSREKKESFPLTVTSAQKNPTAFYLCASSIGQGVDEQFFGPGTRLTVL.

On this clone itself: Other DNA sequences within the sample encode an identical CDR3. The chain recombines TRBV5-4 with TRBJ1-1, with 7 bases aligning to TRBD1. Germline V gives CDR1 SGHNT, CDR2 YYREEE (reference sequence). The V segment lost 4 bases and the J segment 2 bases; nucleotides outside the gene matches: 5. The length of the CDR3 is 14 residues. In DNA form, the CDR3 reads TGTGCCAGCAGCCTAGGGGGCGGAAACACTGAAGCTTTCTTT. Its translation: CASSLGGGNTEAFF.

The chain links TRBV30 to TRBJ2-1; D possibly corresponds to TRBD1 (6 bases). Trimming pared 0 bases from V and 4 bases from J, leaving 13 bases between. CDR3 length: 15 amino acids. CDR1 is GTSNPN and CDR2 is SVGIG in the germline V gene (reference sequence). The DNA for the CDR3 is TGTGCCTGGAGTGTAGGGGGAGCCCTTTACAATGAGCAGTTCTTC. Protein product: CAWSVGGALYNEQFF. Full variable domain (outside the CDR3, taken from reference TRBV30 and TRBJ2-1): SQTIHQWPATLVQPVGSPLSLECTVEGTSNPNLYWYRQAAGRGLQLLFYSVGIGQISSEVPQNLSASRPQDRQFILSSKKLLLSDSGFYLCAWSVGGALYNEQFFGPGTRLTVL.

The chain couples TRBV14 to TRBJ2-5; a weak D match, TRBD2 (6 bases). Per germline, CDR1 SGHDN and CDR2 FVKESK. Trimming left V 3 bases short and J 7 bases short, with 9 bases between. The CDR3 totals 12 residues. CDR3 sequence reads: CASSQGLGTQYF. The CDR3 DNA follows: TGTGCCAGCAGCCAGGGACTCGGGACCCAGTACTTC.

The CDR3 region is CASSSVSDYGYTF. CDR3 DNA sequence: TGTGCCAGCAGCTCCGTATCCGACTATGGCTACACCTTC. The rearrangement joins TRBV7-9 to TRBJ1-2; D uncertain. This CDR3 has 13 amino acids. Germline lookup yields CDR1 SEHNR and CDR2 FQNEAQ (reference sequence). Trimming took off 4 bases at V and 3 bases at J, with 9 bases between the two ends.

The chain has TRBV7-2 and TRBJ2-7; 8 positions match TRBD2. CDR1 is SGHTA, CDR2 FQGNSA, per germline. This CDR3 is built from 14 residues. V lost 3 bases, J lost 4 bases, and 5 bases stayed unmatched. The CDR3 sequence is CASSLSAGEYEQYF. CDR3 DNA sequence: TGTGCCAGCAGCTTGTCAGCGGGAGAGTACGAGCAGTACTTC.

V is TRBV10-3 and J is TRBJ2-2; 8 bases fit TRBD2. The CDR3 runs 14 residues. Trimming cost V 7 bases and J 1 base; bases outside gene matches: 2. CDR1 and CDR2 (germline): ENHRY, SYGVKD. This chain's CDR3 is CAINSGGNTGELFF. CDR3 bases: TGTGCCATCAACAGCGGGGGGAACACCGGGGAGCTGTTTTTT.

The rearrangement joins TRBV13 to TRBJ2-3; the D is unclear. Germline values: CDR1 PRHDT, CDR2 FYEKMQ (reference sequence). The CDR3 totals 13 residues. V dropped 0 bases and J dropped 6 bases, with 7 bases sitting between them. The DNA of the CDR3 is TGTGCCAGCAGCTTAGGCCTAGAGGATACGCAGTATTTT. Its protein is CASSLGLEDTQYF. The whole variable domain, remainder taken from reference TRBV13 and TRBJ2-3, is AAGVIQSPRHLIKEKRETATLKCYPIPRHDTVYWYQQGPGQDPQFLISFYEKMQSDKGSIPDRFSAQQFSDYHSELNMSSLELGDSALYFCASSLGLEDTQYFGPGTRLTVL.

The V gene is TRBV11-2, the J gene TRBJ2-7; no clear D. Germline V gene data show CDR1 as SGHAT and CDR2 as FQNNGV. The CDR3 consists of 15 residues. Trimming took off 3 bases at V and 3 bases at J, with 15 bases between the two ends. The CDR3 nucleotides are TGTGCCAGCAGCTTTCCGAGACATTCGTTCTACGAGCAGTACTTC. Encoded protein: CASSFPRHSFYEQYF.

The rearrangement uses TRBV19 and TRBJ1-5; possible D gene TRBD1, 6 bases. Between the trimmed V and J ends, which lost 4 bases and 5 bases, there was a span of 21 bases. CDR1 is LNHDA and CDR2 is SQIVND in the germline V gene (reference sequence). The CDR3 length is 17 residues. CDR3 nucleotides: TGTGCCAGTAGTACGTCAGGGGCCCCAGTTTACCATCAGCCCCAGCATTTT. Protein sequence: CASSTSGAPVYHQPQHF.

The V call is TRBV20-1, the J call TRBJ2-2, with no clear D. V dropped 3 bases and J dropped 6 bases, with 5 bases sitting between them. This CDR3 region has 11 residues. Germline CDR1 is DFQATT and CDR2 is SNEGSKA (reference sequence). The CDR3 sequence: CSARRAGELFF. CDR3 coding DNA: TGCAGTGCTAGGCGCGCCGGGGAGCTGTTTTTT.

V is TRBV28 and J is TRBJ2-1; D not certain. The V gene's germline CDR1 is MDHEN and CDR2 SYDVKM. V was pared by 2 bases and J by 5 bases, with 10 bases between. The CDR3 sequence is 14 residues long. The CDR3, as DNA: TGTGCCAGCAGTTTACGCGCGGTGCACAATGAGCAGTTCTTC. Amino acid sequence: CASSLRAVHNEQFF.

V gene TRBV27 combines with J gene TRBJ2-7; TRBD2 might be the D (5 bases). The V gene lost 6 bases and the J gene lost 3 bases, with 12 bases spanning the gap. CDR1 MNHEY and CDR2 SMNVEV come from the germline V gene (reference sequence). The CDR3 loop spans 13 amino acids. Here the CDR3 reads CASSPRVLYEQYF. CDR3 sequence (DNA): TGTGCCAGCAGCCCGAGGGTCCTCTACGAGCAGTACTTC.